A single sample gave rise to the 7 T cell receptor beta chains below, sequenced in a study of blood T cells in healthy people across ages. A sample-barcoded 5' primer and a J-beta primer mix were used in a second PCR of about 7 to 11 cycles. TCRdb passed the 5' RACE reads through MiXCR, listing each CDR3 protein once. The table lists some 710,000 distinct CDR3 sequences, around half of them singletons. The specimen was blood. The receptor set was obtained from a man older than 75 in good health.

In this sample, this clonotype turned up a few times. The chain employs TRBV20-1 and TRBJ2-1, with D tentatively TRBD2 (6 bases). Trimming stripped 0 bases from V and 9 bases from J, with 24 bases between. Germline V CDR1 and CDR2: DFQATT, SNEGSKA (reference sequence). The CDR3 runs to 17 residues. This CDR3 is CSARDVRGTSGRSEQFF. The CDR3 bases are TGCAGTGCTAGAGATGTAAGGGGCACTAGTGGGAGGAGTGAGCAGTTCTTC.

The sample holds a few counts of this clonotype. The chain recombines TRBV27 with TRBJ2-5, with 10 nucleotides matching TRBD1. The DNA end is more similar to TRBJ2-7, so the J call may be wrong. CDR3 length equals 15 residues. Germline assignment: CDR1 MNHEY and CDR2 SMNVEV (reference sequence). The CDR3 reads CASSTPRDRGGEQYF. Here the CDR3 DNA reads TGTGCCAGCAGTACCCCCCGGGACAGGGGAGGCGAGCAGTACTTC.

About this clonotype: A much larger clone lies one base from this, so it may be a read error. The CDR3 sequence: CASSRGLGGSCEQYF. CDR3 DNA sequence: TGTGCCAGCAGCCGTGGACTGGGTGGGTCCTGCGAGCAGTACTTC. The J gene is TRBJ2-7, the V gene TRBV3-1; TRBD2 is a possible D gene (5 bases). The CDR3 is 15 amino acids. Germline CDR1 LGHDT, CDR2 YNNKEL (reference sequence).

The V and J genes are TRBV12-3 or TRBV12-4 and TRBJ2-1; 8 bases are shared with TRBD2. Gene TRBJ2-7 matches the end of the DNA better, so the J call may be wrong. The CDR3 extends over 14 amino acids. The CDR3 sequence is CASRGSGSTNEQYF. DNA for the CDR3: TGTGCCAGCAGGGGGAGCGGGAGTACAAATGAGCAGTACTTC.

The V gene is TRBV7-9, the J gene TRBJ1-3, with D perhaps matching TRBD1 (5 bases). The CDR3 length is 15 residues. Trimming shortened V by 4 bases and J by 4 bases, and 14 bases separated the two germline ends. The germline CDR1 and CDR2 sequences are SEHNR and FQNEAQ (reference sequence). The DNA for the CDR3 is TGTGCCAGCAGCTCTGCGGGGACGGCCGGAAACACCATATATTTT. Its translation is CASSSAGTAGNTIYF.

The chain joins TRBV7-2 to TRBJ2-1; 8 bases align to TRBD2. Per the germline V gene, CDR1 is SGHTA and CDR2 is FQGNSA. The ends lost 7 bases at V and 1 base at J; junction bases unmatched: 9. The length of the CDR3 is 16 residues. The CDR3 reads CASNPNSGNSYNEQFF. In nucleotides, the CDR3 is TGTGCCAGCAACCCGAATAGCGGGAATTCCTACAATGAGCAGTTCTTC.

J is TRBJ2-4 and V is TRBV7-3, with TRBD2 matching over 12 bases. Germline lookup yields CDR1 SGHTA and CDR2 FQGTGA. CDR3 size: 14 residues. V shed 5 bases and J 7 bases; nucleotides not matched to a gene: 3. The CDR3 nucleotides are TGTGCCAGCAGCCCCGGGACTAGCGGGAACATTCAGTACTTC. Translated: CASSPGTSGNIQYF.